These T cell receptor beta chains were read from a single sample in a study of tumor-infiltrating lymphocytes in primary liver carcinoma. Each CDR3 protein is one row after TCRdb ran MiXCR on the multiplex PCR reads. Among fewer than 350,000 distinct CDR3 sequences, 60% to 80% were seen once, and the ten largest hold 9%. The sequencing sample was made of peripheral blood. All receptors derive from a man in his forties with primary liver carcinoma and hepatitis B virus infection. CDR3s include the opening cysteine and the closing phenylalanine or tryptophan. D genes are given only for firm matches. Only some rows state a clone size, as once, few, many or a class for expanded clones.

d_call: -
cdr3_length: 14
clone_size: once
j_call: TRBJ1-6
v_call: TRBV5-1
cdr3_nt: TGCGCCAGCAGCTCCCTGAGGGCGAATTCACCCCTCCACTTT
cdr3_aa: CASSSLRANSPLHF

d_call: -
cdr3_length: 14
clone_size: -
j_call: TRBJ1-5
v_call: TRBV6-1
cdr3_nt: TGTGCCAGTAGAGCCCTGACAGTCAATCAGCCCCAGCATTTT
cdr3_aa: CASRALTVNQPQHF

d_call: -
cdr3_length: 15
clone_size: -
j_call: TRBJ2-1
v_call: TRBV11-1
cdr3_nt: TGTATCAGCAGCGACTCTAGCTCATCCTACAATGAGCTGTTCTTC
cdr3_aa: CISSDSSSSYNELFF

d_call: -
cdr3_length: 12
clone_size: -
j_call: TRBJ2-1
v_call: TRBV28
cdr3_nt: TGTGCCAGCAAACTCCTGTTGGGGGAGCAGTCCTTT
cdr3_aa: CASKLLLGEQSF

d_call: -
cdr3_length: 15
clone_size: -
j_call: TRBJ1-1
v_call: TRBV19
cdr3_nt: TGTGCCAGTAGTATTCCTGGACCGACGAACACTGAAGCTTTCTTT
cdr3_aa: CASSIPGPTNTEAFF

d_call: -
cdr3_length: 12
clone_size: -
j_call: TRBJ2-7
v_call: TRBV10-3
cdr3_nt: TGTGCCATCAGCGGCAACCTCTACGAACAGTACTTC
cdr3_aa: CAISGNLYEQYF

d_call: -
cdr3_length: 16
clone_size: once
j_call: TRBJ2-2
v_call: TRBV11-2
cdr3_nt: TGTGCCAGCAGCCGAGGGACATTAAGGAGTGCAGGGGAGCTGTTTTTT
cdr3_aa: CASSRGTLRSAGELFF

d_call: TRBD2
cdr3_length: 15
clone_size: once
j_call: TRBJ2-7
v_call: TRBV4-2
cdr3_nt: TGTACCAGCAGCCAAGATAGCGGGAGGTACAACGAGCAGTACTTC
cdr3_aa: CTSSQDSGRYNEQYF

d_call: -
cdr3_length: 13
clone_size: medium-sized
j_call: TRBJ1-1
v_call: TRBV6-5
cdr3_nt: TGTGCCAGCAGCTTAGGACCGAACACTGAAGCTTTCTTT
cdr3_aa: CASSLGPNTEAFF

d_call: -
cdr3_length: 15
clone_size: many
j_call: TRBJ2-7
v_call: TRBV29-1
cdr3_nt: TGCAGCGTTGACGGGGTAGGGCTAACGAACTACGAGCAGTACTTC
cdr3_aa: CSVDGVGLTNYEQYF

d_call: -
cdr3_length: 13
clone_size: few
j_call: TRBJ2-1
v_call: TRBV5-4
cdr3_nt: TGTGCCAGCAGCTACGCAGGGAGCAATGAGCAGTTCTTC
cdr3_aa: CASSYAGSNEQFF

d_call: -
cdr3_length: 17
clone_size: -
j_call: TRBJ2-3
v_call: TRBV10-2
cdr3_nt: TGCGCCAGCAATGAGTCGGCCTTCCCCGGGGCCACAGATACGCAGTATTTT
cdr3_aa: CASNESAFPGATDTQYF

d_call: -
cdr3_length: 12
clone_size: few
j_call: TRBJ2-5
v_call: TRBV25-1
cdr3_nt: TGTGCCAGCAGACGGAAGCAAGAGACCCAGTACTTC
cdr3_aa: CASRRKQETQYF

d_call: -
cdr3_length: 13
clone_size: -
j_call: TRBJ2-1
v_call: TRBV11-2
cdr3_nt: TGTGCCAGCAGGCACGCCTCCCTAGGCGAGCAGTTCTTC
cdr3_aa: CASRHASLGEQFF

d_call: -
cdr3_length: 16
clone_size: -
j_call: TRBJ2-2
v_call: TRBV6-2/TRBV6-3
cdr3_nt: TGTGCCAGCAGTCTCCTAAGTCCTAGCGATGGCGGGGAGCTGTTTTTT
cdr3_aa: CASSLLSPSDGGELFF

d_call: -
cdr3_length: 13
clone_size: -
j_call: TRBJ1-1
v_call: TRBV5-1
cdr3_nt: TGCGCCAGCAGAACTCAACCGAACACTGAAGCTTTCTTT
cdr3_aa: CASRTQPNTEAFF

d_call: TRBD1
cdr3_length: 15
clone_size: -
j_call: TRBJ1-5
v_call: TRBV5-5
cdr3_nt: TGTGCCAGCAGCGGAGGGACAGGTAGCAATCAGCCCCAGCATTTT
cdr3_aa: CASSGGTGSNQPQHF

d_call: -
cdr3_length: 13
clone_size: -
j_call: TRBJ1-1
v_call: TRBV5-4
cdr3_nt: TGTGCCAGCAGCCCCGTCAGGAACACTGGAGCTTTCTTT
cdr3_aa: CASSPVRNTGAFF

d_call: TRBD1
cdr3_length: 12
clone_size: -
j_call: TRBJ1-2
v_call: TRBV30
cdr3_nt: TGTGCCCGGACGACAGGGCCACAGGGCTACACCTTC
cdr3_aa: CARTTGPQGYTF